What follows is one T cell receptor (beta chain) and its context. Antigen: not known. The data are from a study of T cell responses to AZD1222 COVID-19 vaccine. Broader study findings: A mostly white British donor set with more females was recruited, and clonal diversity was possibly underestimated. Spike as a whole was targeted by vaccine-associated CD4 TCRs, dominant at 160-218 and 743-854. Once two AZD1222 doses were given, Spike-specific TCR breadth and depth went up. Nearly half of spike-specific TCRs reportedly target unmutated variant regions.

Produced via immunoSEQ multiplex PCR; TCRdb's table is partial and in-frame only. The sample has roughly 96,000 clones, about nine tenths seen once. Trimming left V 2 bases short and J 4 bases short, with 11 bases between. The CDR3 runs to 14 residues. Germline lookup yields CDR1 MGHRA and CDR2 YSYEKL. The chain carries TRBV4-1 and TRBJ1-2; D is unclear. The sample was peripheral blood, taken on day 0 of AZD1222 vaccination. The clonotype comes from an adult in good health. The CDR3 reads CASSQTSIVYGYTF. The DNA of the CDR3 is TGCGCCAGCAGCCAAACCAGTATTGTCTATGGCTACACCTTC.